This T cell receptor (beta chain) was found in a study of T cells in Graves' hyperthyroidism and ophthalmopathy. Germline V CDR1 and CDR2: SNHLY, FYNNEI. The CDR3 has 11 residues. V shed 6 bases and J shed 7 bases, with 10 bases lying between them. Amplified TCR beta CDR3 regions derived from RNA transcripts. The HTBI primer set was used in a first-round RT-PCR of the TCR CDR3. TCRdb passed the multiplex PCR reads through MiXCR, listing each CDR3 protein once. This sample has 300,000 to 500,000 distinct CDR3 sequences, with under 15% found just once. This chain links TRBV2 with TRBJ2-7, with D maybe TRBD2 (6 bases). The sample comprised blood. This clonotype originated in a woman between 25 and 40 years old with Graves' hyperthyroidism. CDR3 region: CASRLAREQYF. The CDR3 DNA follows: TGTGCCAGCAGACTAGCTCGGGAGCAGTACTTC.